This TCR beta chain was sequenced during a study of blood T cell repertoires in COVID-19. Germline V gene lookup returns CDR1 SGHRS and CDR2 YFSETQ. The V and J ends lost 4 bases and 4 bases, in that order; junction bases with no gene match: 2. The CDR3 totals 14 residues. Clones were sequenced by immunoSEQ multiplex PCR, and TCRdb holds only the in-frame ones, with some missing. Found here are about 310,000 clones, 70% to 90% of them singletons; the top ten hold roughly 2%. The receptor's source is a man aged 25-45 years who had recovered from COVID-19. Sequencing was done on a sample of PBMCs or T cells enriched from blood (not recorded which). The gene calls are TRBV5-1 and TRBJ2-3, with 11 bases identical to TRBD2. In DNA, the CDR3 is TGCGCCAGCAGCGTACTAGCGGGGGCAGATACGCAGTATTTT. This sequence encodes CASSVLAGADTQYF.